This T cell receptor beta chain was obtained from a study of blood T cell repertoires in COVID-19. This clone is a singleton in its sample. Under the authors' procedure: The assay estimated nucleated cells by amplifying reference gene primers. Assay used: immunoSEQ multiplex PCR; TCRdb lists only in-frame clones, some missing. That table furnishes V, J and clone size, whereas the DNA furnished D and trimming. The sample has roughly 300,000 clones, 85% to 90% seen once; the top ten hold about 4%. Germline V CDR1 and CDR2: GTSNPN, SVGIG (reference sequence). This CDR3 comprises 15 residues. V shed 5 bases and J 2 bases; nucleotides not matched to a gene: 5. Residents of around 24 US areas, aged about 18 to 100 years, made up the participants.

The source of this sequence is a man under 40 who had recovered from COVID-19. The J gene is TRBJ1-4, the V gene TRBV30, with 10 nucleotides matching TRBD1. Input material: PBMCs or T cells enriched from blood (not recorded which). The CDR3 region has the DNA TGTGCCTGGTCCGGGACAGGGGTGACTAATGAAAAACTGTTTTTT. Translated: CAWSGTGVTNEKLFF.